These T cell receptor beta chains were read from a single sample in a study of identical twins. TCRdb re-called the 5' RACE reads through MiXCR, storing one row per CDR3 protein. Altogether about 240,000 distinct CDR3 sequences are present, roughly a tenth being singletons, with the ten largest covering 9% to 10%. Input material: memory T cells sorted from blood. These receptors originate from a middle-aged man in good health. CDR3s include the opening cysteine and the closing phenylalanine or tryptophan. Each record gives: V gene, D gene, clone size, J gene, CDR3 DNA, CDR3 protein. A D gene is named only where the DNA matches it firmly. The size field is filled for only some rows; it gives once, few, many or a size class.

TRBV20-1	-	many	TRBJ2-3	TGCAGTGCTGATTTGAGGGGGGTAGGCACAGATACGCAGTATTTT	CSADLRGVGTDTQYF
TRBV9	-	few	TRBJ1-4	TGTGCCAGCAGCGTCCATGGGATGGCAACTAATGAAAAACTGTTTTTT	CASSVHGMATNEKLFF
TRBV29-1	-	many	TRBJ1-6	TGCAGCGTTGTCACCGGGGACCGCTATAATTCACCCCTCCACTTT	CSVVTGDRYNSPLHF
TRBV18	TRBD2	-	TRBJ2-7	TGTGCCAGCTCACCCACCACTAGCGGCAGGCACGAGCAGTACTTC	CASSPTTSGRHEQYF
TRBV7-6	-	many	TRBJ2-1	TGTGCCAGCAGCTTAGGATGGTTGCGCGGGTCGCGGGAGCAGTTCTTC	CASSLGWLRGSREQFF
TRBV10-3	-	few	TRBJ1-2	TGTGCCATCAGTGTCGGACCTAACTATGGCTACACCTTC	CAISVGPNYGYTF
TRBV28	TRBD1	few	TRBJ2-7	TGTGCCAGCAGCAGTACAGGGGCGATTGACGAGCAGTACTTC	CASSSTGAIDEQYF
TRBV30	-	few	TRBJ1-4	TGTGCCTGGAGTGCTCGGCTCAATGAAAAACTGTTTTTT	CAWSARLNEKLFF
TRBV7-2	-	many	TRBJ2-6	TGTGCCAGCAGGGCGGGGGCCAACGTCCTGACTTTC	CASRAGANVLTF
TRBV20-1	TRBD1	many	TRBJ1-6	TGCAGTGCTTGGCCGGGGGACAGTTATAATTCACCCCTCCACTTT	CSAWPGDSYNSPLHF
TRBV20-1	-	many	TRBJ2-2	TGCAGTGCCCCCACCGCGAACAGGGACACCGGGGAGCTGTTTTTT	CSAPTANRDTGELFF
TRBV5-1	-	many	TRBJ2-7	TGCGCCAGCATCATAGGCCACTCCTACGAGCAGTACTTC	CASIIGHSYEQYF
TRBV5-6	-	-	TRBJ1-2	TGTGCCAGCAGCAATGTCTGGGACTCTGGCTACACCTTC	CASSNVWDSGYTF
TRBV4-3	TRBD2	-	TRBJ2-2	TGCGCCAGCAGCCAAAAGACTAGCGGGAGGGCCTTCGGCGGGGAGCTGTTTTTT	CASSQKTSGRAFGGELFF
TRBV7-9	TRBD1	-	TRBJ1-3	TGTGCCAGCAGCTTAAGGACAGGGGGCGGAAACACCATATATTTT	CASSLRTGGGNTIYF
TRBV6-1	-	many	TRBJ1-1	TGTGCCAGCACCGATCTCGGGGTCCGGAACACTGAAGCTTTCTTT	CASTDLGVRNTEAFF
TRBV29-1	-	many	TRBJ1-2	TGCAGCGTCCCTACGGAATATACGTCCTATGGCTACACCTTC	CSVPTEYTSYGYTF
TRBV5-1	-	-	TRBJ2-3	TGCGCCAGCAGCTTGGTTGGCGGGGGCCGGACAGATGCGCAGTATTTT	CASSLVGGGRTDAQYF
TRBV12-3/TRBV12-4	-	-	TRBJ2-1	TGTGCCAGAAGTTTCGTTACCGGCAACAATGAGCAGTTCTTC	CARSFVTGNNEQFF
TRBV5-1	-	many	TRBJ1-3	TGCGCCAGCAGCTTGCAGGCGGGAAACACCATATATTTT	CASSLQAGNTIYF
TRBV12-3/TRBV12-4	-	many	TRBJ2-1	TGTGCCAGCAGTCCAGCGGACAGTACAAAAGGTGAGCAGTTCTTC	CASSPADSTKGEQFF
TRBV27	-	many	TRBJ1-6	TGTGCCAGCAGTTTATCGGAGGGGCTGGGGTCACCCCTCCACTTT	CASSLSEGLGSPLHF
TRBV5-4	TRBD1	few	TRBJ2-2	TGTGCCAGCAGCCCGCGATTGAGGGGGACAGGGGCCGGGGAGCTGTTTTTT	CASSPRLRGTGAGELFF
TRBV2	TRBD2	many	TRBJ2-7	TGTGCCAGCAATAAGCGGGAGGGCCGACTCGGCGAGCAGTACTTC	CASNKREGRLGEQYF
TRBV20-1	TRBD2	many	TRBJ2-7	TGCAGTGCTTCAGGGACTAGCGGGAGTTCCTACGAGCAGTACTTC	CSASGTSGSSYEQYF
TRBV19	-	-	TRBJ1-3	TGTGCCAGTGCGTGGGACGCTGGAGACACCATATATTTT	CASAWDAGDTIYF
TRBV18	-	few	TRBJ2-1	TGTGCCAGCTCACCTAACCTTGGGGGGAACAATGAGCAGTTCTTC	CASSPNLGGNNEQFF
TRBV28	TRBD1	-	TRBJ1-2	TGTGCCAGCAGTTCTTGGACAGGGCTTTATGGCTACACCTTC	CASSSWTGLYGYTF
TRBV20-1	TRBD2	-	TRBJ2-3	TGCAGTGCTAGGATGGCTAGCGGGAGGGCCCTCACAGATACGCAGTATTTT	CSARMASGRALTDTQYF
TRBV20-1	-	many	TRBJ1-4	TGCAGTGCTGTGTACACCGGTAGTAATGAAAAACTGTTTTTT	CSAVYTGSNEKLFF
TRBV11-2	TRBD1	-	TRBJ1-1	TGTGCCAGCAGCTCCCAGGGGGCGACTGAAGCTTTCTTT	CASSSQGATEAFF
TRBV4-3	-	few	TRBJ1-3	TGCGCCAGCAGCCAAGAGGGGTTAGGGGACACCATATATTTT	CASSQEGLGDTIYF
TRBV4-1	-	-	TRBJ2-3	TGCGCCAGCAGCTTTGCCGTGGGGGCGCGAACAGATACGCAGTATTTT	CASSFAVGARTDTQYF
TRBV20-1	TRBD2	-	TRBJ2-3	TGCAGTGCTAGAGATCGTCTAGCGGGAGCCACAGATACGCAGTATTTT	CSARDRLAGATDTQYF
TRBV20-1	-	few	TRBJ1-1	TGCAGTGCTGCGGACCTCAGGGGATACACTGAAGCTTTCTTT	CSAADLRGYTEAFF
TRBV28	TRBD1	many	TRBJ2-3	TGTGCCAGCAACTCGGAGGGACAGGGGGTTTATACGCAGTATTTT	CASNSEGQGVYTQYF
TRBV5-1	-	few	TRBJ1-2	TGCGCCAGCAGCTTAACGGCAGACGGTGGCTACACCTTC	CASSLTADGGYTF
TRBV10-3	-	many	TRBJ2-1	TGTGCCATCAGTGAGTCGACAGGGCGGGACCCCTACAATGAGCAGTTCTTC	CAISESTGRDPYNEQFF
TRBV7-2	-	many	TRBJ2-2	TGTGCCAGCAGCTTAGGTTCGACGGCCAACACCGGGGAGCTGTTTTTT	CASSLGSTANTGELFF
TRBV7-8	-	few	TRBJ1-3	TGTGCCAGCAGACTTTCAGGGTCGTCGGTATATTTT	CASRLSGSSVYF
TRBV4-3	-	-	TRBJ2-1	TGCGCCAGCAGCCACGGAACCTCCGCCTCCTACAATGAGCAGTTCTTC	CASSHGTSASYNEQFF
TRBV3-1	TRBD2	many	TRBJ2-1	TGTGCCAGCAGCCATATAAGGGCAGCGGGAGGGCGCAATGAGCAGTTCTTC	CASSHIRAAGGRNEQFF
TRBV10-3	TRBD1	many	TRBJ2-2	TGTGCCACCCAGACAGGGGGGGACACCGGGGAGCTGTTTTTT	CATQTGGDTGELFF
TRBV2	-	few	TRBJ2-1	TGTGCCAGCAGCGCAGACAGCTTCAATGAGCAGTTCTTC	CASSADSFNEQFF
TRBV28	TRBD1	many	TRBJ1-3	TGTGCCAGCAGGCCCGGGACAGAGTCTGGAAACACCATATATTTT	CASRPGTESGNTIYF
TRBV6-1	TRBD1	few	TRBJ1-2	TGTGCCAGCAGGAGCGGACAGGCCAACTATGGCTACACCTTC	CASRSGQANYGYTF
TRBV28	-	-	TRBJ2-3	TGTGCCAGCTACTCTCCGGGGTTCTCAGATACGCAGTATTTT	CASYSPGFSDTQYF
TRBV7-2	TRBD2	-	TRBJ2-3	TGTGCCAGCAGCTGGTGGCTGGCTAGCGGGAGAGCGGATACGCAGTATTTT	CASSWWLASGRADTQYF